Listed here is a single T cell receptor (beta chain). Its matching antigen is unknown. These data are taken from a study of shared clonotypes between healthy human individuals. About the study: The study used three CD4 naive, three CD4 memory, two CD8 naive and one CD8 memory plate per donor. General study results and limits: Lower generation probabilities were found for non-shared clonotypes than for those shared by all four donors. Rarefaction curves obtained for sorted subsets showed sequencing incomplete despite large depth.

Profiled with immunoSEQ multiplex PCR; TCRdb holds only in-frame clones, not every one. The repertoire includes 2,500,000 or so clones, 93% of them detected once, and more than 0.35% sits in the top ten. Trimming took 7 bases from V and 7 from J; bases not matched to a gene: 9. From germline, CDR1 is MDHEN and CDR2 SYDVKM. The CDR3 is made up of 14 amino acids. Donors comprised only Caucasian adults living in Nashville, Tennessee. The sample was naive CD4+ T cells from PBMCs. Subset denoted: CD45RA+ positively selected. This receptor was obtained from a man aged 18 to 30 in good health. Some clones in this sample may be carry-over from other donors' samples. V usage is TRBV28 and J usage is TRBJ2-1; 8 positions match TRBD2. CDR3 residues: CASKGGGRRNEQFF. The CDR3 DNA follows: TGTGCCAGCAAGGGAGGCGGGAGGAGAAATGAGCAGTTCTTC.